These 26 T cell receptor beta chains were sequenced from one sample in a study of blood T cell repertoires in COVID-19. Assay used: immunoSEQ multiplex PCR; TCRdb lists only in-frame clones, some missing. This sample has 75,000 to 90,000 clones, with 90% found just once. Sample: peripheral blood. The receptors derive from a woman aged 45 to 65 in a cohort sampled during active COVID-19.

The chain recombines TRBV11-2 with TRBJ1-1, with TRBD1 matching over 7 bases. Germline CDR1 and CDR2: SGHAT and FQNNGV. The CDR3 is made up of 15 amino acids. V lost 4 bases, J lost 2 bases, and 7 bases stayed unmatched. In DNA, the CDR3 is TGTGCCAGCAGCTGGAGGGGACAGATAAACACTGAAGCTTTCTTT. Its translation is CASSWRGQINTEAFF.

V and J are TRBV24-1 and TRBJ2-3; TRBD1 agrees at 9 bases. V shed 10 bases and J 6 bases; nucleotides not matched to a gene: 4. The CDR3 loop spans 12 amino acids. Looked up from germline, CDR1 is KGHDR and CDR2 is SFDVKD. CDR3 in DNA: TGTGCCACAGGGACAGGGCAGGATACGCAGTATTTT. This gives the protein CATGTGQDTQYF.

Here the CDR3 DNA reads TGTGCCAGCAGTCTTCCGGGACTAGCGGGATTAACAGATACGCAGTATTTT. The encoded protein is CASSLPGLAGLTDTQYF. The chain employs TRBV27 and TRBJ2-3, with 13 nucleotides matching TRBD2. V lost 5 bases and J lost 3; bases outside the gene matches: 8. There are 17 residues in the CDR3. Germline V gene sequence: CDR1 MNHEY, CDR2 SMNVEV (reference sequence).

The chain's CDR3 is CASSPSGSSYNEQFF. In DNA, the CDR3 is TGCGCCAGCAGCCCGAGCGGGAGCTCCTACAATGAGCAGTTCTTC. This chain connects TRBV5-1 to TRBJ2-1; 8 bases line up with TRBD2. V shed 4 bases and J 0 bases; nucleotides not matched to a gene: 3. This CDR3 spans 15 amino acids. The germline V gene encodes CDR1 SGHRS and CDR2 YFSETQ.

The chain uses TRBV2 and TRBJ2-3, with D perhaps matching TRBD1 (5 bases). This CDR3 is 16 amino acids long. The germline gives CDR1 SNHLY, CDR2 FYNNEI. The ends were cut back, 5 bases at V and 0 bases at J, with 15 bases in the middle. The CDR3 nucleotides are TGTGCCAGCAGTACCCTAGGGGCAGGTAGCACAGATACGCAGTATTTT. This codes for CASSTLGAGSTDTQYF. The complete variable domain, with remaining parts taken from reference TRBV2 and TRBJ2-3, reads EPEVTQTPSHQVTQMGQEVILRCVPISNHLYFYWYRQILGQKVEFLVSFYNNEISEKSEIFDDQFSVERPDGSNFTLKIRSTKLEDSAMYFCASSTLGAGSTDTQYFGPGTRLTVL.

The J gene is TRBJ2-3, the V gene TRBV10-1, with 8 bases fitting TRBD2. The CDR3 extends over 14 amino acids. V lost 0 bases and J lost 7; bases outside the gene matches: 3. In germline, CDR1 is WNHNN, CDR2 SYGVQD (reference sequence). This CDR3 is CASSESLAGNTQYF. CDR3 sequence (DNA): TGCGCCAGCAGTGAGTCGTTAGCGGGAAATACGCAGTATTTT.

This rearrangement joins TRBV28 to TRBJ1-2, with TRBD1 matching over 8 bases. V lost 9 bases and J lost 4; bases outside the gene matches: 7. The V gene's germline CDR1 is MDHEN and CDR2 SYDVKM. This CDR3 comprises 13 residues. CDR3 in amino acids: CASYGGTGYGYTF. The CDR3 DNA sequence: TGTGCCAGTTACGGAGGGACAGGCTATGGCTACACCTTC.

The V and J genes are TRBV28 and TRBJ2-5; TRBD1 aligns across 7 bases. Per the germline V gene, CDR1 is MDHEN and CDR2 is SYDVKM. The CDR3 extends over 14 amino acids. With 4 bases clipped from V and 7 bases from J, the junction kept 9 bases outside the gene matches. In nucleotides, the CDR3 is TGTGCCAGCAGTTCCTCTGACAGGGATGGGACCCAGTACTTC. Encoded protein: CASSSSDRDGTQYF.

The V call is TRBV9, the J call TRBJ1-1, with TRBD1 matching 10 bases. Per germline, CDR1 SGDLS and CDR2 YYNGEE. V was pared by 4 bases and J by 4 bases, with 7 bases of the junction left unmatched. The CDR3 has 15 residues. CDR3 sequence reads: CASSSRQGAGTEAFF. The CDR3 bases are TGTGCCAGCAGCTCCAGACAGGGGGCTGGCACTGAAGCTTTCTTT.

The rearrangement uses TRBV6-6 and TRBJ2-7; TRBD2 agrees at 15 bases. V shed 6 bases and J 5 bases; nucleotides not matched to a gene: 14. This CDR3 has 18 residues. Germline V gene data show CDR1 as MNHNY and CDR2 as SVGAGI (reference sequence). This CDR3 is CASSRYPGLAGGLHEQYF. CDR3 DNA: TGTGCCAGCAGCCGATACCCTGGACTAGCGGGAGGGCTCCACGAGCAGTACTTC.

J is TRBJ2-3 and V is TRBV7-9; 7 bases agree with TRBD1. CDR3 length: 13 amino acids. Looked up from germline, CDR1 is SEHNR and CDR2 is FQNEAQ (reference sequence). V was pared by 4 bases and J by 5 bases, with 3 bases of the junction left unmatched. The CDR3 bases are TGTGCCAGCAGCTACAGGGGTGGAGATACGCAGTATTTT. Residues: CASSYRGGDTQYF. The entire variable domain, with the rest obtained from reference TRBV7-9 and TRBJ2-3, is as follows: DTGVSQNPRHKITKRGQNVTFRCDPISEHNRLYWYRQTLGQGPEFLTYFQNEAQLEKSRLLSDRFSAERPKGSFSTLEIQRTEQGDSAMYLCASSYRGGDTQYFGPGTRLTVL.

V gene TRBV7-6 combines with J gene TRBJ2-1; D is uncertain. CDR3 length: 13 residues. Germline CDR1 SGHVS, CDR2 FNYEAQ. V was trimmed by 3 bases and J by 6 bases, leaving 9 bases between them. The CDR3 loop is CASSLSPGNEQFF. The CDR3 coding sequence is TGTGCCAGCAGCTTGTCCCCGGGCAATGAGCAGTTCTTC.

The chain uses TRBV10-1 and TRBJ2-3; 8 positions match TRBD2. With 4 bases clipped from V and 6 bases from J, the junction kept 12 bases outside the gene matches. The germline gives CDR1 WNHNN, CDR2 SYGVQD (reference sequence). CDR3 length: 16 amino acids. CDR3 residues: CASSGRREGLGDTQYF. CDR3 coding DNA: TGCGCCAGCAGTGGAAGACGGGAGGGCCTCGGGGATACGCAGTATTTT.

This sequence joins TRBV18 and TRBJ2-3; D is undetermined. The CDR3 consists of 13 residues. CDR1 and CDR2 (germline): KGHSH, LQKENI. Trimming took 5 bases from V and 2 from J, leaving 8 bases between them. The CDR3 DNA reads as TGTGCCAGCTCAGGGCAGCACACAGATACGCAGTATTTT. Translation gives CASSGQHTDTQYF.

This clone has just one count. The CDR3 is CASSLVEGAGYTF. In DNA, the CDR3 is TGTGCCAGCAGCTTGGTAGAGGGGGCTGGCTACACCTTC. V gene TRBV5-4 combines with J gene TRBJ1-2, with TRBD1 matching over 7 bases. Trimming cost V 0 bases and J 7 bases; bases outside gene matches: 3. Per germline, CDR1 SGHNT and CDR2 YYREEE (reference sequence). The length of the CDR3 is 13 residues.

The chain employs TRBV21-1 and TRBJ2-5; the table's D call, TRBD2, was not checked against the DNA. TRBV21-1 is marked as a pseudogene. This CDR3 has 17 residues. CDR3 residues: CASSPNTGGPVQETQYF. The CDR3 bases are TGTGCCAGCAGTCCTAATACGGGAGGGCCGGTCCAAGAGACCCAGTACTTC.

Written as DNA, the CDR3 is TGTGCCAGCAGCTTATCAGGGACTGAAGCTTTCTTT. Translated: CASSLSGTEAFF. The chain recombines TRBV11-3 with TRBJ1-1; a possible D gene is TRBD1 (5 bases). The germline gives CDR1 SGHNT, CDR2 YENEEA. V lost 2 bases, J lost 5 bases, and 6 bases lay in between. This CDR3 has 12 residues.

The chain carries TRBV2 and TRBJ1-2; TRBD1 agrees at 8 bases. The junction had 7 bases not matched to a gene; V was cut back by 6 bases and J by 4 bases. The CDR3 is made up of 14 amino acids. Germline lookup yields CDR1 SNHLY and CDR2 FYNNEI. The CDR3 DNA reads as TGTGCCAGCAGGGCCGGGACAGGACTCTATGGCTACACCTTC. This translates into CASRAGTGLYGYTF.

The chain uses TRBV19 and TRBJ2-2; TRBD2 matches 7 bases. This CDR3 spans 19 amino acids. Germline-derived CDR1 and CDR2 are LNHDA and SQIVND (reference sequence). The trim removed 3 bases at V and 1 base at J, leaving 14 bases unmatched. CDR3 region: CASSIPPGREFLNTGELFF. CDR3 bases: TGTGCCAGTAGTATCCCCCCAGGGCGGGAGTTTCTGAACACCGGGGAGCTGTTTTTT.

The genes are TRBV3-1 (or the pseudogene TRBV3-2) and TRBJ2-5; 8 positions agree with TRBD2. Germline V lookup: CDR1 LGHDT, CDR2 YNNKEL (reference sequence). Unmatched junction bases numbered 2, after V lost 1 base and J lost 4 bases. There are 14 residues in the CDR3. The CDR3 here is CASSQGLAGETQYF. The CDR3 DNA is TGTGCCAGCAGCCAAGGGCTAGCGGGAGAGACCCAGTACTTC.

V gene TRBV18 combines with J gene TRBJ2-7; 10 bases fit TRBD1. The CDR3 loop spans 15 amino acids. Losses at the gene ends were 4 bases for V and 6 bases for J; bases not matched to a gene: 9. Germline CDR1 reads KGHSH; CDR2 reads LQKENI. The CDR3 here is CASSLGQGEVGEQYF. DNA for the CDR3: TGTGCCAGCTCACTCGGACAGGGGGAGGTTGGCGAGCAGTACTTC.

The V gene is TRBV28, the J gene TRBJ2-1; D is perhaps TRBD2 (5 bases). Trimming pared 7 bases from V and 4 bases from J, leaving 11 bases between. CDR1 and CDR2 (germline): MDHEN, SYDVKM. The CDR3 is made up of 13 amino acids. DNA for the CDR3: TGTGCCAGCAAGACTACTTTGTACAATGAGCAGTTCTTC. It yields the protein CASKTTLYNEQFF.

The chain joins TRBV27 to TRBJ1-6; D not resolved. Germline V gene lookup returns CDR1 MNHEY and CDR2 SMNVEV (reference sequence). This CDR3 is 12 amino acids long. The V end lost 2 bases, the J end lost 7 bases, and 3 bases lay between the germline ends. The CDR3 region is CASSLLNSPLHF. CDR3 DNA sequence: TGTGCCAGCAGTTTACTGAATTCACCCCTCCACTTT.

The genes are TRBV27 and TRBJ2-2; 10 bases line up with TRBD2. Germline V gene data show CDR1 as MNHEY and CDR2 as SMNVEV (reference sequence). V was pared by 6 bases and J by 3 bases, with 7 bases of the junction left unmatched. This CDR3 region has 16 residues. CDR3 nucleotides: TGTGCCAGCAGACCTAGCGGGAGCGGGGACACCGGGGAGCTGTTTTTT. This gives the protein CASRPSGSGDTGELFF.

V usage is TRBV10-1 and J usage is TRBJ2-1; 10 bases line up with TRBD2. The CDR3 runs to 18 residues. Trimming at V came to 0 bases and at J to 4 bases, leaving 9 bases not matched to a gene. Germline V gene lookup returns CDR1 WNHNN and CDR2 SYGVQD (reference sequence). CDR3 nucleotide sequence: TGCGCCAGCAGTGAGTCAGGAGCGGGAGGGATTTCTTACAATGAGCAGTTCTTC. As protein: CASSESGAGGISYNEQFF.

This chain connects TRBV7-9 to TRBJ1-1, with D possibly TRBD1 on 5 matching bases. Germline CDR1 reads SEHNR; CDR2 reads FQNEAQ (reference sequence). The CDR3 has 14 amino acids. Trimming pared 4 bases from V and 0 bases from J, leaving 9 bases between. This CDR3 reads CASSSGQLNTEAFF. CDR3 in DNA: TGTGCCAGCAGCTCAGGACAATTGAACACTGAAGCTTTCTTT.